These T cell receptor beta chains were read from a single sample in a study of identifying expanded T cells in peripheral blood. TCRdb's table, derived via immunoSEQ multiplex PCR, lists solely in-frame clones and lacks some. The table includes about 100,000 clones, around nine tenths detected once. What was sequenced was blood. All receptors derive from a person aged 18-70 years in good health. CDR3s include the opening cysteine and the closing phenylalanine or tryptophan. The order of the fields is CDR3 protein, D gene, V gene, J gene. A D gene is named only where the DNA matches it firmly.

CDR3aa: CASSYSRGLNTEAFF; d_gene: TRBD1; v_gene: TRBV6-5; j_gene: TRBJ1-1
CDR3aa: CASSDGRYSNQPQHF; d_gene: .; v_gene: TRBV4-1; j_gene: TRBJ1-5
CDR3aa: CSAPFVGQGLGYTF; d_gene: TRBD1; v_gene: TRBV29-1; j_gene: TRBJ1-2
CDR3aa: CAIRRVGGTGTTSGSVPGELFF; d_gene: TRBD2; v_gene: TRBV10-3; j_gene: TRBJ2-2
CDR3aa: CASSQTGGNTIYF; d_gene: .; v_gene: TRBV6-1; j_gene: TRBJ1-3
CDR3aa: CASSLDPAGEQFF; d_gene: .; v_gene: TRBV9; j_gene: TRBJ2-1
CDR3aa: CASSTSVNTEAFF; d_gene: .; v_gene: TRBV27; j_gene: TRBJ1-1
CDR3aa: CSARDRGEQFF; d_gene: TRBD1; v_gene: TRBV20-1; j_gene: TRBJ2-1
CDR3aa: CASSPSLRGINEKLFF; d_gene: .; v_gene: TRBV19; j_gene: TRBJ1-4
CDR3aa: CASSAGGQETQYF; d_gene: .; v_gene: TRBV7-9; j_gene: TRBJ2-5
CDR3aa: CASSPGQGALLDTQYF; d_gene: TRBD1; v_gene: TRBV5-1; j_gene: TRBJ2-3
CDR3aa: CASSLEVGREYNEQFF; d_gene: .; v_gene: TRBV7-9; j_gene: TRBJ2-1
CDR3aa: CASSQGGGDFYGYTF; d_gene: .; v_gene: TRBV4-1; j_gene: TRBJ1-2
CDR3aa: CASSPDWAHPNGYTF; d_gene: .; v_gene: TRBV6-5; j_gene: TRBJ1-2
CDR3aa: CASSVDRDPRGELFF; d_gene: .; v_gene: TRBV19; j_gene: TRBJ2-2
CDR3aa: CASSLGTGSPGWTF; d_gene: TRBD1; v_gene: TRBV5-6; j_gene: TRBJ1-2
CDR3aa: CASSLKLSSYEQYF; d_gene: .; v_gene: TRBV7-2; j_gene: TRBJ2-7
CDR3aa: CAWSFTGNEQYF; d_gene: .; v_gene: TRBV30; j_gene: TRBJ2-7
CDR3aa: CASSLGLANTGELFF; d_gene: .; v_gene: TRBV5-1; j_gene: TRBJ2-2
CDR3aa: CASREAQGSSYEQYF; d_gene: .; v_gene: TRBV6-1; j_gene: TRBJ2-7
CDR3aa: CASSRFGGAVYEQYF; d_gene: .; v_gene: TRBV11-3; j_gene: TRBJ2-7
CDR3aa: CASIPGTGRSHEQYF; d_gene: TRBD1; v_gene: TRBV5-1; j_gene: TRBJ2-7
CDR3aa: CASSLGGANEKLFF; d_gene: .; v_gene: TRBV7-6; j_gene: TRBJ1-4
CDR3aa: CASSQVKYWDTNEKLFF; d_gene: .; v_gene: TRBV4-2; j_gene: TRBJ1-4
CDR3aa: CAWVDRGGPDTQYF; d_gene: TRBD1; v_gene: TRBV30; j_gene: TRBJ2-3
CDR3aa: CAISLGLNTEAFF; d_gene: .; v_gene: TRBV10-3; j_gene: TRBJ1-1
CDR3aa: CASSMGGSYNEKLFF; d_gene: .; v_gene: TRBV5-5; j_gene: TRBJ1-4
CDR3aa: CSARKASGYTF; d_gene: .; v_gene: TRBV20-1; j_gene: TRBJ1-2
CDR3aa: CASSLSSDSINEQFF; d_gene: .; v_gene: TRBV7-3; j_gene: TRBJ2-1
CDR3aa: CASPSDWYAEAFF; d_gene: .; v_gene: TRBV10-1; j_gene: TRBJ1-1
CDR3aa: CASTGNTEAFF; d_gene: .; v_gene: TRBV5-1; j_gene: TRBJ1-1
CDR3aa: CASGLYSSNQPQHF; d_gene: .; v_gene: TRBV12-5; j_gene: TRBJ1-5
CDR3aa: CASSFQPENGYTF; d_gene: .; v_gene: TRBV5-1; j_gene: TRBJ1-2
CDR3aa: CSVRASGQGDYGYTF; d_gene: TRBD1; v_gene: TRBV29-1; j_gene: TRBJ1-2
CDR3aa: CASSDRLEAFF; d_gene: .; v_gene: TRBV2; j_gene: TRBJ1-1
CDR3aa: CASSLTSGSYNEQFF; d_gene: TRBD2; v_gene: TRBV5-1; j_gene: TRBJ2-1
CDR3aa: CAISGGIAGVPDTQYF; d_gene: TRBD2; v_gene: TRBV10-3; j_gene: TRBJ2-3
CDR3aa: CASSTQGLGYTF; d_gene: .; v_gene: TRBV19; j_gene: TRBJ1-2
CDR3aa: CATSRDPGQETQYF; d_gene: .; v_gene: TRBV15; j_gene: TRBJ2-5
CDR3aa: CASSSGQYNEQFF; d_gene: .; v_gene: TRBV19; j_gene: TRBJ2-1
CDR3aa: CAWSRPGGGFNEKLFF; d_gene: .; v_gene: TRBV30; j_gene: TRBJ1-4
CDR3aa: CSAREGIEQFF; d_gene: .; v_gene: TRBV20-1; j_gene: TRBJ2-1
CDR3aa: CASRWAKGPYEQYF; d_gene: .; v_gene: TRBV19; j_gene: TRBJ2-7
CDR3aa: CASSLQGASYNEQFF; d_gene: .; v_gene: TRBV5-4; j_gene: TRBJ2-1
CDR3aa: CSVEGFEGRTEAFF; d_gene: .; v_gene: TRBV29-1; j_gene: TRBJ1-1
CDR3aa: CSVEYGGTDTQYF; d_gene: .; v_gene: TRBV29-1; j_gene: TRBJ2-3
CDR3aa: CASSYLEWGTQYF; d_gene: .; v_gene: TRBV6-5; j_gene: TRBJ2-5
CDR3aa: CASSRTDSYEQYF; d_gene: .; v_gene: TRBV5-6; j_gene: TRBJ2-7
CDR3aa: CASRPGPQQGTQYF; d_gene: .; v_gene: TRBV5-1; j_gene: TRBJ2-5
CDR3aa: CSAIDREAFF; d_gene: .; v_gene: TRBV29-1; j_gene: TRBJ1-1
CDR3aa: CASSKTGGSYNEQFF; d_gene: TRBD1; v_gene: TRBV5-4; j_gene: TRBJ2-1
CDR3aa: CASSDLRNIQYF; d_gene: .; v_gene: TRBV9; j_gene: TRBJ2-4
CDR3aa: CASSARTRTSGSYEQYF; d_gene: TRBD2; v_gene: TRBV6-1; j_gene: TRBJ2-7
CDR3aa: CASKGLADQPQHF; d_gene: .; v_gene: TRBV2; j_gene: TRBJ1-5